One and the same sample provided the 10 T cell receptor beta chains below, sequenced in a study of blood T cell repertoires in COVID-19. Data came from immunoSEQ multiplex PCR; TCRdb stores just in-frame clones and leaves some out. The sample carries roughly 290,000 clones, almost 90% recorded once. The sample was PBMCs or T cells enriched from blood (not recorded which). The receptors stem from a young woman with acute COVID-19.

J is TRBJ2-1 and V is TRBV5-1; D is perhaps TRBD2 (5 bases). Germline loops: CDR1 SGHRS, CDR2 YFSETQ. V was clipped by 8 bases and J by 0 bases, with 12 bases between them. CDR3 length equals 14 residues. This CDR3 reads CASRTGSSYNEQFF. The CDR3 bases are TGCGCCAGTCGAACGGGGAGCTCCTACAATGAGCAGTTCTTC. The full variable domain, rest sourced from reference TRBV5-1 and TRBJ2-1, is KAGVTQTPRYLIKTRGQQVTLSCSPISGHRSVSWYQQTPGQGLQFLFEYFSETQRNKGNFPGRFSGRQFSNSRSEMNVSTLELGDSALYLCASRTGSSYNEQFFGPGTRLTVL.

The chain recombines TRBV5-1 with TRBJ2-1; tentatively, D is TRBD1 (5 bases). The V end lost 4 bases, the J end lost 4 bases, and 15 bases lay between the germline ends. Looked up from germline, CDR1 is SGHRS and CDR2 is YFSETQ. This CDR3 comprises 15 residues. CDR3 region: CASSPSGHRYNEQFF. In nucleotides, the CDR3 is TGCGCCAGCAGCCCGTCAGGACACCGGTACAATGAGCAGTTCTTC.

In its sample, this clone was seen a few times. This chain joins TRBV6-5 and TRBJ1-6, with D maybe TRBD1 (5 bases). V lost 6 bases and J lost 7, with 16 bases in between. From germline, CDR1 is MNHEY and CDR2 SVGAGI. The CDR3 covers 15 residues. The CDR3 nucleotides are TGTGCCAGCAGGCCCTTGTGGGACTTGAATTCACCCCTCCACTTT. Its protein product is CASRPLWDLNSPLHF.

This clone was detected only a few times. V usage is TRBV2 and J usage is TRBJ1-1; D is undetermined. The length of the CDR3 is 14 residues. Germline V gene sequence: CDR1 SNHLY, CDR2 FYNNEI. The V end lost 3 bases, the J end lost 3 bases, and 11 bases lay between the germline ends. In DNA form, the CDR3 reads TGTGCCAGCAGTGAGGAGAGGGCGGACACTGAAGCTTTCTTT. Amino acid sequence: CASSEERADTEAFF.

The CDR3 DNA reads TGTGCCAGCAGCCAAGTAGGCGTTAGGGCAGGGGCAGATACGCAGTATTTT. Translating gives CASSQVGVRAGADTQYF. The V gene is TRBV3-1 (or the pseudogene TRBV3-2), the J gene TRBJ2-3; possibly TRBD1 for D (6 bases). The V gene lost 1 base and the J gene lost 4 bases, with 18 bases spanning the gap. From germline, CDR1 is LGHDT and CDR2 YNNKEL (reference sequence). CDR3 size: 17 residues.

V is TRBV3-1 (or the pseudogene TRBV3-2) and J is TRBJ2-7, with TRBD2 identical over 7 bases. This CDR3 spans 16 amino acids. Trimming cost V 2 bases and J 6 bases; bases outside gene matches: 13. Germline V gene lookup returns CDR1 LGHDT and CDR2 YNNKEL (reference sequence). CDR3: CASSQPAWREKSEQYF. As DNA, the CDR3 is TGTGCCAGCAGCCAACCCGCCTGGCGGGAGAAGTCCGAGCAGTACTTC.

The chain joins TRBV19 to TRBJ2-2, with D perhaps TRBD1 (5 bases). V dropped 6 bases and J dropped 4 bases, with 12 bases sitting between them. Germline values: CDR1 LNHDA, CDR2 SQIVND (reference sequence). The CDR3 loop spans 14 amino acids. CDR3 region: CASSPAGFTGELFF. Written as DNA, the CDR3 is TGTGCCAGTAGCCCCGCAGGGTTCACCGGGGAGCTGTTTTTT. Filled out from reference TRBV19 and TRBJ2-2, the complete variable domain reads DGGITQSPKYLFRKEGQNVTLSCEQNLNHDAMYWYRQDPGQGLRLIYYSQIVNDFQKGDIAEGYSVSREKKESFPLTVTSAQKNPTAFYLCASSPAGFTGELFFGEGSRLTVL.

The chain joins TRBV18 to TRBJ1-3, with D possibly being TRBD1 (6 bases). Germline CDR1 and CDR2: KGHSH and LQKENI. This CDR3 has 13 residues. Trimming stripped 5 bases from V and 3 bases from J, with 8 bases between. In nucleotides, the CDR3 is TGTGCCAGCTCAGAACAGGGTGGAAACACCATATATTTT. Its protein is CASSEQGGNTIYF.

V gene TRBV5-6 combines with J gene TRBJ2-5; 11 bases agree with TRBD2. V was pared by 0 bases and J by 5 bases, with 9 bases of the junction left unmatched. The CDR3 has 17 amino acids. Germline values: CDR1 SGHDT, CDR2 YYEEEE. The CDR3: CASSLGLAGRRGETQYF. Here the CDR3 DNA reads TGTGCCAGCAGCTTGGGACTAGCGGGGAGACGGGGTGAGACCCAGTACTTC. Full variable domain (remainder filled in from reference TRBV5-6 and TRBJ2-5): DAGVTQSPTHLIKTRGQQVTLRCSPKSGHDTVSWYQQALGQGPQFIFQYYEEEERQRGNFPDRFSGHQFPNYSSELNVNALLLGDSALYLCASSLGLAGRRGETQYFGPGTRLLVL.

The chain uses TRBV10-3 and TRBJ2-7; the match to TRBD1 covers 11 bases. V was clipped by 5 bases and J by 2 bases; unmatched bases: 5. CDR1 is ENHRY, CDR2 SYGVKD, per germline. The CDR3 spans 15 residues. The CDR3 DNA sequence: TGTGCCATCAGTTTGGACAGGGGGCTAACCTACGAGCAGTACTTC. Protein: CAISLDRGLTYEQYF.